This T cell receptor (beta chain) was recorded in a study of cytomegalovirus exposure and HLA in healthy donors. Germline V gene data show CDR1 as SGHAT and CDR2 as FQNNGV. V lost 4 bases, J lost 8 bases, and 11 bases lay in between. The CDR3 is made up of 12 amino acids. A word on this clone: Its antigen is currently unknown.

Using immunoSEQ multiplex PCR, the repertoire was profiled, and TCRdb retains in-frame clones only, with some absent. This table holds a few hundred thousand clones, over 75% found once. Study-level findings and limits: It was confirmed in vitro that a few of the CMV-associated chains were specific for CMV antigens. First-cohort TCR clusters were later found to tend to co-occur in the 120 validation repertoires.

The sample was PBMCs. The rearrangement joins TRBV11-2 to TRBJ1-2; a possible D gene is TRBD1 (5 bases). The receptor was derived from a man younger than 35 in good health and CMV-seropositive. The CDR3, as DNA: TGTGCCAGCAGCTCCCGGGGGTACGGCTACACCTTC. Amino acids: CASSSRGYGYTF.